Listed here are 20 T cell receptor beta chains from one sample, sequenced in a study of cytomegalovirus exposure and HLA in healthy donors. The PCR was carried out with 60 Vbeta primers and 13 Jbeta primers. The protocol was immunoSEQ multiplex PCR, while the TCRdb copy is restricted to in-frame clones and leaves out a portion. The sample consists of over 75,000 clones, around 10% of them appearing once. The sequencing sample was made of PBMCs. The receptor source for this set is a man aged 50 to 59 in good health and CMV-seropositive.

This clone was picked up a small number of times. Written as DNA, the CDR3 is TGCGCCAGCAGCTTCCGGGAGTCCGTCACAGATACGCAGTATTTT. It encodes CASSFRESVTDTQYF. The rearrangement joins TRBV5-1 to TRBJ2-3, with D possibly TRBD2 on 6 matching bases. V gave up 2 bases and J gave up 2 bases, with 12 bases separating them. The germline V gene has CDR1 SGHRS and CDR2 YFSETQ. The CDR3 runs to 15 residues.

The chain combines TRBV30 with TRBJ1-1; weak D call: TRBD1 (6 bases). CDR3 length: 14 residues. V was clipped by 7 bases and J by 1 base, with 16 bases between them. Germline assignment: CDR1 GTSNPN and CDR2 SVGIG (reference sequence). In DNA, the CDR3 is TGTGCCTCCGGGACAAATATGAGGAACACTGAAGCTTTCTTT. It is translated as CASGTNMRNTEAFF.

The chain joins TRBV5-6 to TRBJ2-5; TRBD2 aligns across 10 bases. The CDR3 has 17 residues. CDR1 and CDR2 (germline): SGHDT, YYEEEE. The junction had 14 bases not matched to a gene; V was cut back by 4 bases and J by 5 bases. CDR3 region: CASSRLQPGLASETQYF. CDR3 nucleotides: TGTGCCAGCAGCAGACTCCAACCGGGACTAGCGTCGGAGACCCAGTACTTC.

The chain recombines TRBV10-3 with TRBJ2-1, with TRBD2 matching over 7 bases. The germline CDR1 and CDR2 sequences are ENHRY and SYGVKD. CDR3 size: 15 residues. V shed 6 bases, J shed 5 bases, and the junction held 10 bases outside the gene matches. This CDR3 reads CAIRPSYGGNNEQFF. CDR3 bases: TGTGCCATCAGGCCTAGCTACGGGGGGAACAATGAGCAGTTCTTC.

The chain uses TRBV7-3 and TRBJ2-5; 9 bases are shared with TRBD1. After removal of 8 bases from V and 4 bases from J, the junction contained 5 bases not matched to a gene. Germline values: CDR1 SGHTA, CDR2 FQGTGA. CDR3 length: 13 amino acids. The CDR3 sequence is CASSQGAGETQYF. CDR3 nucleotide sequence: TGTGCCAGCTCACAGGGGGCGGGAGAGACCCAGTACTTC. The full variable domain, completed using reference TRBV7-3 and TRBJ2-5, is GAGVSQTPSNKVTEKGKYVELRCDPISGHTALYWYRQSLGQGPEFLIYFQGTGAADDSGLPNDRFFAVRPEGSVSTLKIQRTERGDSAVYLCASSQGAGETQYFGPGTRLLVL.

This clone was detected a few times. The chain has TRBV10-1 and TRBJ1-6; 7 bases map to TRBD1. Unmatched junction bases numbered 6, after V lost 3 bases and J lost 10 bases. This CDR3 region has 14 residues. CDR1 is WNHNN and CDR2 is SYGVQD in the germline V gene (reference sequence). CDR3 sequence: CASSENRGSSPLHF. The CDR3 DNA is TGCGCCAGCAGTGAAAACAGGGGAAGCTCACCCCTCCACTTT.

This clone was detected a few times. The V and J genes are TRBV6-4 and TRBJ2-1; D possibly corresponds to TRBD2 (6 bases). Germline assignment: CDR1 MRHNA and CDR2 SNTAGT. CDR3 length equals 13 residues. The V and J ends lost 4 bases and 3 bases respectively, with 7 bases between them. CDR3 loop: CASSVGSYNEQFF. The CDR3, as DNA: TGTGCCAGCAGTGTCGGGAGCTACAATGAGCAGTTCTTC.

This clone was seen more than once but under ten times. The V gene is TRBV6-1, the J gene TRBJ2-3; possible D gene TRBD2, 6 bases. This CDR3 spans 16 amino acids. Trimming shortened V by 2 bases and J by 0 bases, and 12 bases separated the two germline ends. CDR1 and CDR2 (germline): MNHNS, SASEGT. CDR3 in DNA: TGTGCCAGCAGTGAATCGTCTAGCGTAAGCACAGATACGCAGTATTTT. It is translated as CASSESSSVSTDTQYF.

This clone appeared a few times. The V call is TRBV27, the J call TRBJ1-1, with TRBD1 matching 8 bases. V lost 6 bases to trimming and J lost 1 base; unmatched junction nucleotides: 10. Germline V gives CDR1 MNHEY, CDR2 SMNVEV (reference sequence). The CDR3 covers 16 residues. The CDR3 DNA sequence: TGTGCCAGCAGAGGACAGGGCGGTTTGGGGAACACTGAAGCTTTCTTT. Translated, it gives CASRGQGGLGNTEAFF.

The chain employs TRBV7-8 and TRBJ1-5; maybe TRBD1 (6 bases). The CDR3 length is 16 residues. Germline V lookup: CDR1 SGHVS, CDR2 FQNEAQ. Trimming pared 5 bases from V and 2 bases from J, leaving 16 bases between. In DNA form, the CDR3 reads TGTGCCAGCAGCCTTCTAACGGGACAAGGCAATCAGCCCCAGCATTTT. It translates to CASSLLTGQGNQPQHF.

The chain combines TRBV6-1 with TRBJ2-2, with D possibly TRBD2 on 5 matching bases. The CDR3 spans 15 residues. V shed 8 bases and J shed 1 base, with 14 bases lying between them. CDR1 is MNHNS, CDR2 SASEGT, per germline. This chain's CDR3 is CASLPVRGNTGELFF. The CDR3 DNA reads TGTGCCAGCCTTCCTGTACGGGGGAACACCGGGGAGCTGTTTTTT.

The table lists this clone with a few counts. The genes are TRBV7-3 and TRBJ2-1; possible D gene TRBD1, 6 bases. Germline V lookup: CDR1 SGHTA, CDR2 FQGTGA. The CDR3 sequence is 17 residues long. The V and J ends lost 6 bases and 0 bases respectively, with 18 bases between them. This chain's CDR3 is CASSPAERGSSYNEQFF. The CDR3 DNA sequence: TGTGCCAGCAGTCCCGCTGAGAGGGGGAGCTCCTACAATGAGCAGTTCTTC. The full variable domain, its missing parts supplied by reference TRBV7-3 and TRBJ2-1, is GAGVSQTPSNKVTEKGKYVELRCDPISGHTALYWYRQSLGQGPEFLIYFQGTGAADDSGLPNDRFFAVRPEGSVSTLKIQRTERGDSAVYLCASSPAERGSSYNEQFFGPGTRLTVL.

This clone was recorded a few times. V usage is TRBV5-1 and J usage is TRBJ2-2; 7 bases fit TRBD1. The CDR3 sequence is 15 residues long. Germline V gene sequence: CDR1 SGHRS, CDR2 YFSETQ. Unmatched junction bases numbered 2, after V lost 0 bases and J lost 3 bases. CDR3 sequence: CASSLGQGDTGELFF. CDR3 bases: TGCGCCAGCAGCTTGGGACAGGGAGACACCGGGGAGCTGTTTTTT.

This clone turned up a few times. The rearrangement joins TRBV2 to TRBJ1-6; D is uncertain. Trimming removed 6 bases at V and 6 bases at J, with 12 bases between. From germline, CDR1 is SNHLY and CDR2 FYNNEI. This CDR3 contains 14 residues. CDR3 sequence: CASSAGSLNSPLHF. As DNA, the CDR3 is TGTGCCAGCAGCGCCGGGAGCCTTAATTCACCCCTCCACTTT.

The V and J genes are TRBV10-3 and TRBJ1-6; the D is unclear. Germline CDR1 reads ENHRY; CDR2 reads SYGVKD. The CDR3 loop spans 16 amino acids. Between the trimmed V and J ends, which lost 4 bases and 0 bases, there was a span of 10 bases. For the CDR3, the DNA is TGTGCCATCAGTGGGGAGAGGAGCTCCTATAATTCACCCCTCCACTTT. Amino acids: CAISGERSSYNSPLHF.

This clone was picked up a small number of times. The chain combines TRBV19 with TRBJ2-2; D is perhaps TRBD1 (6 bases). The CDR3 contains 15 residues. Trimming took off 3 bases at V and 6 bases at J, with 14 bases between the two ends. From germline, CDR1 is LNHDA and CDR2 SQIVND (reference sequence). The CDR3 nucleotides read TGTGCCAGTAGTATTGTAACAGGGAGCGCCGGGGAGCTGTTTTTT. It specifies CASSIVTGSAGELFF. The full variable domain, its missing parts supplied by reference TRBV19 and TRBJ2-2, is DGGITQSPKYLFRKEGQNVTLSCEQNLNHDAMYWYRQDPGQGLRLIYYSQIVNDFQKGDIAEGYSVSREKKESFPLTVTSAQKNPTAFYLCASSIVTGSAGELFFGEGSRLTVL.

This clone was observed a few times. The chain is built from TRBV19 and TRBJ2-7; tentatively, D is TRBD2 (6 bases). V was trimmed by 0 bases and J by 5 bases, leaving 8 bases between them. The germline CDR1 and CDR2 sequences are LNHDA and SQIVND (reference sequence). This CDR3 region has 13 residues. This CDR3 is CASSIDGGDEQYF. The CDR3 nucleotides read TGTGCCAGTAGTATAGACGGAGGGGACGAGCAGTACTTC.

The gene calls are TRBV7-2 and TRBJ1-2; a possible D gene is TRBD1 (6 bases). V gave up 10 bases and J gave up 4 bases, with 16 bases separating them. The CDR3 extends over 13 amino acids. Germline V CDR1 and CDR2: SGHTA, FQGNSA. Here the CDR3 DNA reads TGTGCCACTACTCGGGGGGGGGCCTATGGCTACACCTTC. This gives the protein CATTRGGAYGYTF.

The rearrangement joins TRBV11-3 to TRBJ1-3; D perhaps matches TRBD1 (5 bases). CDR1 is SGHNT and CDR2 is YENEEA in the germline V gene. CDR3 length: 13 amino acids. Trimming left V 11 bases short and J 2 bases short, with 13 bases between. The chain's CDR3 is CAGLRTTGNTIYF. CDR3 DNA: TGTGCCGGCCTCCGGACAACTGGAAACACCATATATTTT.

The chain joins TRBV29-1 to TRBJ2-7; the match to TRBD2 covers 7 bases. CDR1 is SQVTM, CDR2 ANQGSEA, per germline. After removal of 5 bases from V and 2 bases from J, the junction contained 6 bases not matched to a gene. This CDR3 spans 13 amino acids. The DNA of the CDR3 is TGCAGCGTTTATGCGGGAGCGGCCTACGAGCAGTACTTC. It encodes CSVYAGAAYEQYF.